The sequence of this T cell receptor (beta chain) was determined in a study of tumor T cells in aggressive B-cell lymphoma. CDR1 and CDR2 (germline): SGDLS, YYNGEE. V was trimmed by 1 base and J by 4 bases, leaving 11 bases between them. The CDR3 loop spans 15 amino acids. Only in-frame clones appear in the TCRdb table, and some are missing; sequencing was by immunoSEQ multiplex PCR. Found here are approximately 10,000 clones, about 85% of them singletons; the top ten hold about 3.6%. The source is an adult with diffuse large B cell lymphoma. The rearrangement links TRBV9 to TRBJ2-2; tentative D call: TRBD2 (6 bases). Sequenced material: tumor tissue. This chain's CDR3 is CASSVRGAATGELFF. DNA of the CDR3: TGTGCCAGCAGCGTACGCGGGGCCGCCACCGGGGAGCTGTTTTTT.